This T cell receptor (beta chain) was captured by sequencing in a study of shared clonotypes between healthy human individuals. The study, taken as a whole, reports: Blood was the only sampled material, and tissue repertoires likely differ. Clonotypes shared by all four sorted-subset donors had higher generation probabilities than non-shared clonotypes. Naive subsets generally had larger estimated richness than memory subsets.

The CDR3 contains 16 residues. The germline V gene encodes CDR1 MNHNS and CDR2 SASEGT. V trimming: 3 bases; J trimming: 2 bases; junction bases outside the gene matches: 5. On this clone: Antigen unknown.

The method was immunoSEQ multiplex PCR; TCRdb's version includes in-frame clones alone and lacks a portion of them. The sample lists hundreds of thousands of clones; 55% to 75% were seen once. Sequencing was carried out using memory CD4+ T cells sorted from blood. This sample's subset: CD45RA-negative fraction. The TCR sequence derives from a woman under 40 in good health. The rearrangement links TRBV6-1 to TRBJ2-7; 12 bases line up with TRBD1. DNA of the CDR3: TGTGCCAGCAGTGAGTTGGGGACAGGGGGCCCCTACGAGCAGTACTTC. The encoded protein is CASSELGTGGPYEQYF.